Below, 9 T cell receptor beta chains from the same sample are listed, as sequenced in a study of T cells after yellow fever vaccination. In TCRdb, the 5' RACE reads were re-called with MiXCR into one record per CDR3 protein. The sample consists of some 120,000 distinct CDR3 sequences, 15% of them appearing once. Sequenced material: CD8+ T cells sorted from PBMCs, taken 5 days after the yellow fever booster vaccination. The receptors derive from a man younger than 30 who received the YFV17D yellow fever vaccine.

This clonotype was seen a handful of times. The chain recombines TRBV4-1 with TRBJ2-2, with a weak D call TRBD1 (6 bases). This CDR3 contains 17 residues. V gave up 1 base and J gave up 1 base, with 13 bases separating them. Per the germline V gene, CDR1 is MGHRA and CDR2 is YSYEKL. The CDR3 loop reads CASSQVRRTENTGELFF. The CDR3 nucleotides are TGCGCCAGCAGCCAAGTGAGAAGGACAGAGAACACCGGGGAGCTGTTTTTT.

This clonotype appeared a few times. The rearrangement joins TRBV9 to TRBJ2-5, with no clear D. V lost 0 bases to trimming and J lost 2 bases, with 11 bases between them. This CDR3 comprises 15 residues. The germline CDR1 and CDR2 sequences are SGDLS and YYNGEE. CDR3 in DNA: TGTGCCAGCAGCGTAGCGGCCGAACCACAAGAGACCCAGTACTTC. Translation: CASSVAAEPQETQYF.

In this sample, this clonotype turned up many times. V and J are TRBV5-1 and TRBJ2-1; TRBD1 is a possible D gene (5 bases). The CDR3 extends over 14 amino acids. Germline CDR1 reads SGHRS; CDR2 reads YFSETQ. Trimming removed 1 base from V and 7 bases from J, with 12 bases in between. CDR3 sequence: CASSLRQPVNEQFF. The CDR3 DNA follows: TGCGCCAGCAGCTTGCGACAGCCAGTTAATGAGCAGTTCTTC. The entire variable domain, with the rest obtained from reference TRBV5-1 and TRBJ2-1, is as follows: KAGVTQTPRYLIKTRGQQVTLSCSPISGHRSVSWYQQTPGQGLQFLFEYFSETQRNKGNFPGRFSGRQFSNSRSEMNVSTLELGDSALYLCASSLRQPVNEQFFGPGTRLTVL.

V is TRBV4-1 and J is TRBJ2-3; the D gene is possibly TRBD1 (5 bases). The V and J ends lost 5 bases and 5 bases respectively, with 8 bases between them. Germline CDR1 MGHRA, CDR2 YSYEKL. This CDR3 is 12 amino acids long. CDR3 nucleotides: TGCGCCAGCAGCAGTAGGGGAGATACGCAGTATTTT. Translated: CASSSRGDTQYF.

The chain combines TRBV7-2 with TRBJ2-7; D might be TRBD1 or TRBD2, each matching 5 bases. CDR1 is SGHTA, CDR2 FQGNSA, per germline. The CDR3 sequence is 16 residues long. Trimming cost V 4 bases and J 5 bases, with 21 bases left between them. CDR3 residues: CASSSSGTVVRDEQYV. DNA for the CDR3: TGTGCCAGCAGCTCCTCCGGGACGGTCGTTCGGGACGAGCAGTACGTC.

This clonotype was recorded at least ten times. The chain employs TRBV10-1 and TRBJ1-2; perhaps TRBD1 as D (5 bases). Germline V gene data show CDR1 as WNHNN and CDR2 as SYGVQD (reference sequence). This CDR3 contains 13 residues. The V and J ends lost 2 bases and 2 bases respectively, with 6 bases between them. CDR3 amino acids: CASSERQNYGYTF. CDR3 sequence (DNA): TGCGCCAGCAGTGAGCGACAGAACTATGGCTACACCTTC.

There are a few counts of this clonotype. The rearrangement uses TRBV11-2 and TRBJ2-1; D not certain. V lost 4 bases, J lost 5 bases, and 12 bases lay in between. Germline V lookup: CDR1 SGHAT, CDR2 FQNNGV. There are 14 residues in the CDR3. CDR3 bases: TGTGCCAGCAGCTATACTAAGGAGAACAATGAGCAGTTCTTC. Its protein is CASSYTKENNEQFF.

The V and J genes are TRBV3-1 and TRBJ2-3; 8 nucleotides line up with TRBD2. Germline values: CDR1 LGHDT, CDR2 YNNKEL (reference sequence). The CDR3 consists of 15 residues. With 1 base clipped from V and 3 bases from J, the junction kept 3 bases outside the gene matches. CDR3 nucleotide sequence: TGTGCCAGCAGCCAAGGCGGGGGGAGAACAGATACGCAGTATTTT. This encodes CASSQGGGRTDTQYF.

The rearrangement uses TRBV12-3 or TRBV12-4 and TRBJ2-5; 10 bases align to TRBD2. The CDR3 covers 15 residues. With 8 bases clipped from V and 1 base from J, the junction kept 7 bases outside the gene matches. The CDR3 is CASGRLAGAQETQYF. The CDR3 DNA reads as TGTGCCAGCGGGCGGCTAGCGGGGGCCCAAGAGACCCAGTACTTC.